Presented here are 24 T cell receptor beta chains from one specimen sequenced in a study of T cell responses to AZD1222 COVID-19 vaccine. TCRdb's table, derived via immunoSEQ multiplex PCR, lists solely in-frame clones and lacks some. The sample holds roughly 120,000 clones, roughly 86% seen once. Sequenced here: peripheral blood, sampled on day 0 of AZD1222 vaccination. These receptor sequences come from an adult in good health.

The chain couples TRBV18 to TRBJ2-3; D gene unclear. This CDR3 spans 15 amino acids. Per the germline V gene, CDR1 is KGHSH and CDR2 is LQKENI. The V end lost 0 bases, the J end lost 5 bases, and 12 bases lay between the germline ends. CDR3 residues: CASSPPLDERDTQYF. The CDR3, as DNA: TGTGCCAGCTCACCACCGTTGGACGAGAGAGATACGCAGTATTTT.

The chain uses TRBV9 and TRBJ2-1; 10 nucleotides match TRBD1. This CDR3 has 15 residues. V trimming: 3 bases; J trimming: 2 bases; junction bases outside the gene matches: 2. The germline CDR1 and CDR2 sequences are SGDLS and YYNGEE. CDR3 sequence reads: CASSDGQGAYNEQFF. The CDR3 coding sequence is TGTGCCAGCAGCGACGGACAGGGGGCCTACAATGAGCAGTTCTTC.

This rearrangement joins TRBV7-9 to TRBJ2-1; 9 nucleotides agree with TRBD2. CDR1 is SEHNR, CDR2 FQNEAQ, per germline (reference sequence). The CDR3 contains 14 residues. V trimming: 4 bases; J trimming: 10 bases; junction bases outside the gene matches: 8. The CDR3, as DNA: TGTGCCAGCAGCTGGACTAGCGTAGGCAAGGAGCAGTTCTTC. This translates into CASSWTSVGKEQFF.

The chain links TRBV18 to TRBJ1-2; TRBD1 is a possible D gene (6 bases). V lost 6 bases, J lost 5 bases, and 13 bases lay in between. Looked up from germline, CDR1 is KGHSH and CDR2 is LQKENI. The CDR3 sequence is 13 residues long. The CDR3 nucleotides are TGTGCCAGCTCGGACAGACCCTTGTATGGCTACACCTTC. Amino acids: CASSDRPLYGYTF.

The CDR3 DNA reads TGTGCCAGCAGCACCCAGGGGCGGGGGGCCGGGGAGCTGTTTTTT. Translated, it gives CASSTQGRGAGELFF. J is TRBJ2-2 and V is TRBV5-4; 8 nucleotides line up with TRBD2. This CDR3 has 15 amino acids. Germline V CDR1 and CDR2: SGHNT, YYREEE (reference sequence). The junction had 8 bases not matched to a gene; V was cut back by 4 bases and J by 6 bases.

A note on this clone: Other DNA variants within this sample encode the same CDR3. The chain recombines TRBV27 with TRBJ1-5; D is undetermined. Trimming took off 1 base at V and 4 bases at J, with 5 bases between the two ends. The germline CDR1 and CDR2 sequences are MNHEY and SMNVEV (reference sequence). There are 13 residues in the CDR3. The CDR3 DNA reads TGTGCCAGCAGTTTATGGGGTAATCAGCCCCAGCATTTT. Its protein product is CASSLWGNQPQHF.

The genes are TRBV9 and TRBJ2-7; D gene uncertain. V lost 0 bases, J lost 0 bases, and 10 bases lay in between. The CDR3 is made up of 15 amino acids. Germline CDR1 SGDLS, CDR2 YYNGEE. The CDR3 sequence is CASSVDAAFSYEQYF. DNA for the CDR3: TGTGCCAGCAGCGTAGACGCAGCCTTCTCCTACGAGCAGTACTTC. The whole variable domain, remainder taken from reference TRBV9 and TRBJ2-7, is DSGVTQTPKHLITATGQRVTLRCSPRSGDLSVYWYQQSLDQGLQFLIQYYNGEERAKGNILERFSAQQFPDLHSELNLSSLELGDSALYFCASSVDAAFSYEQYFGPGTRLTVT.

Worth noting for this clone: This specimen includes other DNA sequences encoding the same CDR3. V and J are TRBV3-1 (or the pseudogene TRBV3-2) and TRBJ1-1, with 9 bases matching TRBD1. Germline-derived CDR1 and CDR2 are LGHDT and YNNKEL (reference sequence). The ends lost 4 bases at V and 0 bases at J; junction bases unmatched: 3. This CDR3 comprises 15 residues. CDR3 protein: CASSPDRGMNTEAFF. The CDR3 DNA reads as TGTGCCAGCAGCCCGGACAGGGGCATGAACACTGAAGCTTTCTTT.

V is TRBV19 and J is TRBJ1-5; D is unclear. The germline V gene has CDR1 LNHDA and CDR2 SQIVND (reference sequence). V lost 10 bases and J lost 0, with 10 bases in between. The CDR3 length is 13 residues. CDR3 protein: CAIGLSSNQPQHF. DNA of the CDR3: TGTGCCATTGGGCTGAGTAGCAATCAGCCCCAGCATTTT. Complete variable domain (other parts from reference TRBV19 and TRBJ1-5): DGGITQSPKYLFRKEGQNVTLSCEQNLNHDAMYWYRQDPGQGLRLIYYSQIVNDFQKGDIAEGYSVSREKKESFPLTVTSAQKNPTAFYLCAIGLSSNQPQHFGDGTRLSIL.

This chain links TRBV7-2 with TRBJ1-4; no clear D gene. CDR3 size: 14 residues. The germline gives CDR1 SGHTA, CDR2 FQGNSA. V lost 5 bases to trimming and J lost 5 bases, with 12 bases between them. The CDR3 spells CASSLGRNNEKLFF. The DNA of the CDR3 is TGTGCCAGCAGCCTAGGACGGAACAATGAAAAACTGTTTTTT.

This clone was counted a few times. This rearrangement joins TRBV7-2 to TRBJ1-1; D uncertain. The CDR3 is 15 residues long. V was trimmed by 1 base and J by 1 base, leaving 10 bases between them. Germline CDR1 is SGHTA and CDR2 is FQGNSA. This CDR3 reads CASSLVSRQNTEAFF. CDR3 DNA sequence: TGTGCCAGCAGCTTAGTAAGCCGCCAGAACACTGAAGCTTTCTTT. The whole variable domain, filled in from reference TRBV7-2 and TRBJ1-1, reads GAGVSQSPSNKVTEKGKDVELRCDPISGHTALYWYRQSLGQGLEFLIYFQGNSAPDKSGLPSDRFSAERTGGSVSTLTIQRTQQEDSAVYLCASSLVSRQNTEAFFGQGTRLTVV.

The chain recombines TRBV6-1 with TRBJ2-1; D could derive from TRBD1 or TRBD2 (6 bases each). This CDR3 contains 14 residues. Trimming cost V 3 bases and J 8 bases, with 14 bases left between them. The germline CDR1 and CDR2 sequences are MNHNS and SASEGT. The CDR3 here is CASSDRGRGDEQFF. The CDR3 DNA is TGTGCCAGCAGTGACAGGGGTAGGGGGGATGAGCAGTTCTTC.

This clone occurred once. The DNA for the CDR3 is TGTGCCATCAGAAGTGGGGCAGGGGATGGCTACACCTTC. Translated, it gives CAIRSGAGDGYTF. The J gene is TRBJ1-2, the V gene TRBV10-3; D is possibly TRBD1 (6 bases). Germline V gives CDR1 ENHRY, CDR2 SYGVKD. This CDR3 contains 13 residues. The V end lost 6 bases, the J end lost 6 bases, and 14 bases lay between the germline ends.

The chain carries TRBV28 and TRBJ2-7; D ambiguous. V shed 3 bases and J shed 3 bases, with 9 bases lying between them. This CDR3 spans 13 amino acids. Germline V gives CDR1 MDHEN, CDR2 SYDVKM. CDR3 residues: CASSFNGFYEQYF. CDR3 DNA: TGTGCCAGCAGTTTTAACGGCTTCTACGAGCAGTACTTC.

The V call is TRBV27, the J call TRBJ2-7; TRBD1 agrees at 8 bases. The CDR3 is 15 amino acids. Unmatched junction bases numbered 9, after V lost 5 bases and J lost 3 bases. Germline CDR1 is MNHEY and CDR2 is SMNVEV (reference sequence). The CDR3 spells CASSTKGQGNYEQYF. CDR3 DNA sequence: TGTGCCAGCAGTACAAAAGGACAGGGCAACTACGAGCAGTACTTC.

The J gene is TRBJ2-1, the V gene TRBV4-1, with D possibly matching TRBD1 (5 bases). Germline V gene sequence: CDR1 MGHRA, CDR2 YSYEKL. The CDR3 is made up of 14 amino acids. V gave up 2 bases and J gave up 6 bases, with 11 bases separating them. For the CDR3, the DNA is TGCGCCAGCAGCCAACAACAGGCTCCCAATGAGCAGTTCTTC. Translating gives CASSQQQAPNEQFF.

The chain employs TRBV7-2 and TRBJ2-2, with TRBD1 identical over 7 bases. Per germline, CDR1 SGHTA and CDR2 FQGNSA. This CDR3 has 15 residues. The V gene end was trimmed by 5 bases and the J gene end by 3 bases; junction bases not matched to a gene: 6. This CDR3 is CASSPGQADTGELFF. In DNA, the CDR3 is TGTGCCAGCAGCCCAGGACAGGCAGACACCGGGGAGCTGTTTTTT.

This clone was found a few times. The genes are TRBV2 and TRBJ1-6, with 9 bases that match TRBD1. In germline, CDR1 is SNHLY, CDR2 FYNNEI. This CDR3 region has 13 residues. The V segment lost 9 bases and the J segment 7 bases; nucleotides outside the gene matches: 4. This chain's CDR3 is CASRGTGNSPLHF. The DNA for the CDR3 is TGTGCCAGTCGCGGGACAGGGAATTCACCCCTCCACTTT.

The CDR3 sequence: CASSVPNYGYTF. DNA of the CDR3: TGTGCCAGCAGTGTACCTAACTATGGCTACACCTTC. This chain uses TRBV28 with TRBJ1-2; no clear D gene. Deletions cut 5 bases from V and 0 bases from J, with 4 bases between. The CDR3 covers 12 residues. Germline CDR1 and CDR2: MDHEN and SYDVKM.

This chain connects TRBV18 to TRBJ1-1; D remains unclear. The CDR3 has 15 amino acids. V gave up 3 bases and J gave up 1 base, with 12 bases separating them. Germline CDR1 is KGHSH and CDR2 is LQKENI. Written as DNA, the CDR3 is TGTGCCAGCTCACCGGCCCCTCCAGGGAACACTGAAGCTTTCTTT. The encoded protein is CASSPAPPGNTEAFF.

The CDR3 DNA sequence: TGTGCCAGCAGTTTAGATTTTATTGAAGCTTTCTTT. Translated: CASSLDFIEAFF. This chain connects TRBV12-3 or TRBV12-4 to TRBJ1-1; the D is unclear. Between the trimmed V and J ends, which lost 1 base and 7 bases, there was a span of 7 bases. This CDR3 region has 12 residues.

This chain links TRBV15 with TRBJ1-1; D gene unclear. This CDR3 has 16 residues. Trimming stripped 0 bases from V and 12 bases from J, with 23 bases between. Germline V gene sequence: CDR1 LNHNV, CDR2 YYDKDF (reference sequence). CDR3 amino acids: CATSRDLRALSLMSFF. The DNA of the CDR3 is TGTGCCACCAGCAGAGATTTGAGGGCCCTATCCCTTATGTCTTTCTTT.

The chain links TRBV5-1 to TRBJ2-7; TRBD2 might be the D (5 bases). CDR3 length: 15 amino acids. Trimming cost V 0 bases and J 0 bases, with 10 bases left between them. The germline V gene has CDR1 SGHRS and CDR2 YFSETQ. The CDR3 DNA sequence: TGCGCCAGCAGCTTGGAACGGGGTCTCTCCTACGAGCAGTACTTC. This sequence encodes CASSLERGLSYEQYF.

CDR3 DNA sequence: TGTGCCACAGGGGGCGTGGACACTGAAGCTTTCTTT. Translating gives CATGGVDTEAFF. This chain joins TRBV6-5 and TRBJ1-1; TRBD1 matches 8 bases. Germline V gene data show CDR1 as MNHEY and CDR2 as SVGAGI. The CDR3 totals 12 residues. V gave up 10 bases and J gave up 3 bases; unmatched junction bases: 4.